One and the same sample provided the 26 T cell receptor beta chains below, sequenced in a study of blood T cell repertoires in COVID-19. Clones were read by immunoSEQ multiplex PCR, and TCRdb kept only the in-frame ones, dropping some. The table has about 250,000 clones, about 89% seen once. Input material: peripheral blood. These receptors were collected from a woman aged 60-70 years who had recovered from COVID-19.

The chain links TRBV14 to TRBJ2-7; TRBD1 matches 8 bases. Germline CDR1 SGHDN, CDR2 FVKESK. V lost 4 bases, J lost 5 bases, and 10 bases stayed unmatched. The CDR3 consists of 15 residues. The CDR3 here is CASSRQQGTGHEQYF. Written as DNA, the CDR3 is TGTGCCAGCAGCCGCCAGCAGGGGACAGGTCACGAGCAGTACTTC.

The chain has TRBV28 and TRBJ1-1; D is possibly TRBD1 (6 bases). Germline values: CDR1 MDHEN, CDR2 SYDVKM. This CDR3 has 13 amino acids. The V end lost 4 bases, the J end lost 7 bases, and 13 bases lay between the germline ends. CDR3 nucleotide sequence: TGTGCCAGCAGTTCGCCAGACAGGTTTGAAGCTTTCTTT. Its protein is CASSSPDRFEAFF.

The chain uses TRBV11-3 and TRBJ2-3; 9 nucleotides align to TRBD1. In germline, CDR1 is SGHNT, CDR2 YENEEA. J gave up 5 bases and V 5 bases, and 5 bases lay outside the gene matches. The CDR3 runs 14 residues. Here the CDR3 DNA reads TGTGCCAGCAGCCCACAGGGGGCCCTAGATACGCAGTATTTT. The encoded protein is CASSPQGALDTQYF.

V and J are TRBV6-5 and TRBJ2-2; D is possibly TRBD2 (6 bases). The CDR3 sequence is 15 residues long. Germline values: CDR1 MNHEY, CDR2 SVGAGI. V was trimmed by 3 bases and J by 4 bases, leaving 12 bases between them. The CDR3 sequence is CASSYGGIGTGELFF. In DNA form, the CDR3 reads TGTGCCAGCAGTTATGGGGGGATTGGCACCGGGGAGCTGTTTTTT.

The CDR3: CASGGVYEQFF. The CDR3 bases are TGTGCCAGCGGGGGGGTCTATGAGCAGTTCTTC. The chain uses TRBV2 and TRBJ2-1; TRBD2 aligns across 7 bases. Germline-derived CDR1 and CDR2 are SNHLY and FYNNEI. J was trimmed by 8 bases and V by 8 bases; bases with no gene match: 3. The CDR3 length is 11 residues.

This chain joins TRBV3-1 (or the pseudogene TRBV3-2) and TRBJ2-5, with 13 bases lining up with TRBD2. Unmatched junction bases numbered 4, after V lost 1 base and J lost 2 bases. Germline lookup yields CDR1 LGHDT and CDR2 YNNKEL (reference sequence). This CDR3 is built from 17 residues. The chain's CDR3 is CASSQGLAGGFQETQYF. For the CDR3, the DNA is TGTGCCAGCAGCCAAGGACTAGCGGGGGGCTTTCAAGAGACCCAGTACTTC.

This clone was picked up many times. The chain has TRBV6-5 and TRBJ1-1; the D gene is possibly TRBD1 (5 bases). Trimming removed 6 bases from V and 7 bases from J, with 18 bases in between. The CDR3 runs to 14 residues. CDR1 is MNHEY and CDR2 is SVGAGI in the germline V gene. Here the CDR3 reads CASSLLLGGGEAFF. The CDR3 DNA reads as TGTGCCAGCAGCTTGTTATTGGGGGGAGGTGAAGCTTTCTTT.

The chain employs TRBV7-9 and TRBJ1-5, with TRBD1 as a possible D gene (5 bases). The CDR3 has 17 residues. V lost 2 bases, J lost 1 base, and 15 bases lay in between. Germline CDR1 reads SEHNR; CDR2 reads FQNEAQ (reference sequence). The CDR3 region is CASSLWRGEASNQPQHF. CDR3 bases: TGTGCCAGCAGCTTATGGAGGGGAGAGGCGAGCAATCAGCCCCAGCATTTT.

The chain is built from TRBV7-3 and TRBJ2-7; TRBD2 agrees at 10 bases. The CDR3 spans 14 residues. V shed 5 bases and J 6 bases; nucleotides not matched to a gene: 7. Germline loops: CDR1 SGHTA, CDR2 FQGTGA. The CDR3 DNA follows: TGTGCCAGCAGCCACAGCGGGGGGGCCGTCGAGCAGTACTTC. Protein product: CASSHSGGAVEQYF.

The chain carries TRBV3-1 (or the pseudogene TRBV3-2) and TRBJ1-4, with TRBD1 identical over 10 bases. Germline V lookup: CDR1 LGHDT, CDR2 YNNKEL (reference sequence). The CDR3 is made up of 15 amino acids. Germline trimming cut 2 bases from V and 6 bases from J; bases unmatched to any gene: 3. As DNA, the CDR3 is TGTGCCAGCAGCCAACCCGGGACAGGGGATGAAAAACTGTTTTTT. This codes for CASSQPGTGDEKLFF.

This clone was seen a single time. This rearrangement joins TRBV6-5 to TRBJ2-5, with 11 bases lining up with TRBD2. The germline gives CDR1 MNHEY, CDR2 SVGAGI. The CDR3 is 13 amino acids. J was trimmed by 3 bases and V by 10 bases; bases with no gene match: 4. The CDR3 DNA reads TGTGCCATTGGGACTAGCGGTAAAGAGACCCAGTACTTC. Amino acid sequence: CAIGTSGKETQYF.

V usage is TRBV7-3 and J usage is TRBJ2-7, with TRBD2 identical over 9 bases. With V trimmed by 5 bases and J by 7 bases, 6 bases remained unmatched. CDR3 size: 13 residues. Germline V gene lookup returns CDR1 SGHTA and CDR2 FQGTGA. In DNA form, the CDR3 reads TGTGCCAGCAGCCTGTATAGCGGGGGTGAGCAGTACTTC. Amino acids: CASSLYSGGEQYF.

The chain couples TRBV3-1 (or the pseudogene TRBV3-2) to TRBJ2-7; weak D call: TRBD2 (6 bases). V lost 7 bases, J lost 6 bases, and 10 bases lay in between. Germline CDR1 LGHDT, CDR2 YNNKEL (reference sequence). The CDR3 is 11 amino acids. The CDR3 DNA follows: TGTGCCAGCACCATGGGAGGCGAGCAGTACTTC. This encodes CASTMGGEQYF.

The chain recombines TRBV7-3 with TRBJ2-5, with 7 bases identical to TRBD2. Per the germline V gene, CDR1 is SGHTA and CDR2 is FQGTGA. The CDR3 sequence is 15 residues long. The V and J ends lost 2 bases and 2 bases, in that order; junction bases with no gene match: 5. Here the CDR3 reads CASSLWGLPQETQYF. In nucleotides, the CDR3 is TGTGCCAGCAGCTTATGGGGACTACCTCAAGAGACCCAGTACTTC.

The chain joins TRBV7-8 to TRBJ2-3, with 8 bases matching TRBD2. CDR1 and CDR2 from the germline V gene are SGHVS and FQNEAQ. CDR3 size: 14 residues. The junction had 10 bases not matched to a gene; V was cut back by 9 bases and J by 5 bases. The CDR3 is CASRNGLAGDTQYF. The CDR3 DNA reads TGTGCCAGTAGAAATGGACTAGCTGGAGATACGCAGTATTTT.

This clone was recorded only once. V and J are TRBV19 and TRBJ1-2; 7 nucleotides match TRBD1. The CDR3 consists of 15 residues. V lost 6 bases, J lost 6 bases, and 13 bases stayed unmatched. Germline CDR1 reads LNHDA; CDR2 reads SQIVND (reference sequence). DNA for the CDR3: TGTGCCAGTAGGGTTGACGAGGGGGCGCGGGATGGCTACACCTTC. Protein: CASRVDEGARDGYTF.

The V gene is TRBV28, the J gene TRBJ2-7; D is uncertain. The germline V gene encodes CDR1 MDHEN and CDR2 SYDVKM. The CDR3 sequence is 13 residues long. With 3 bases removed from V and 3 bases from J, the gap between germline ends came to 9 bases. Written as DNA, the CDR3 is TGTGCCAGCAGTTTGTTTTCGTACTACGAGCAGTACTTC. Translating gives CASSLFSYYEQYF. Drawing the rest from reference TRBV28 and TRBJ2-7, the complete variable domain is DVKVTQSSRYLVKRTGEKVFLECVQDMDHENMFWYRQDPGLGLRLIYFSYDVKMKEKGDIPEGYSVSREKKERFSLILESASTNQTSMYLCASSLFSYYEQYFGPGTRLTVT.

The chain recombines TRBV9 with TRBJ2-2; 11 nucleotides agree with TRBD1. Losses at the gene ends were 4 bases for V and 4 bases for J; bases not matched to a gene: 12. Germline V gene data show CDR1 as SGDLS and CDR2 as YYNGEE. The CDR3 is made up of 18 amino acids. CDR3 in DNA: TGTGCCAGCAGCAACAGCCGGGACAGGGGGTTATTCACCGGGGAGCTGTTTTTT. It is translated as CASSNSRDRGLFTGELFF.

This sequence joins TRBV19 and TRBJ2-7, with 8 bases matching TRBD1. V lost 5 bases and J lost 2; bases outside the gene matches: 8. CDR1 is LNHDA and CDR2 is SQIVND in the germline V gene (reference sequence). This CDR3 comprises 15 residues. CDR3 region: CASSGRDRITYEQYF. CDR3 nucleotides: TGTGCCAGTAGTGGCCGGGACAGGATTACCTACGAGCAGTACTTC.

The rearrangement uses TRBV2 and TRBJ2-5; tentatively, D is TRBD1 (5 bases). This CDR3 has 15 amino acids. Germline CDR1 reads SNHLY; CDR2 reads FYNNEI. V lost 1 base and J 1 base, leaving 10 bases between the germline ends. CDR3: CASSEEQTAQETQYF. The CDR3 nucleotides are TGTGCCAGCAGTGAAGAGCAGACAGCCCAAGAGACCCAGTACTTC.

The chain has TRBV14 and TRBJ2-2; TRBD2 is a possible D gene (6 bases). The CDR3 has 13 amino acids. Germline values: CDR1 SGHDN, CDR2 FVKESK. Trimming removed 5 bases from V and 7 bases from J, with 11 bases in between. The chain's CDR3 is CASSMGGVGELFF. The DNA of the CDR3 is TGTGCCAGCAGCATGGGGGGAGTCGGGGAGCTGTTTTTT.

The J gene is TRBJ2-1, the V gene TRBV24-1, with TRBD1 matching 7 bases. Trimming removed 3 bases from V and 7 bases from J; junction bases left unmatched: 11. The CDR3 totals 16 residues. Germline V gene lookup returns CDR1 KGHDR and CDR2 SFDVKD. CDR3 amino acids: CATSDQQGYPRNEQFF. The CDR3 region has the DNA TGTGCCACCAGTGATCAACAGGGGTACCCGCGGAATGAGCAGTTCTTC.

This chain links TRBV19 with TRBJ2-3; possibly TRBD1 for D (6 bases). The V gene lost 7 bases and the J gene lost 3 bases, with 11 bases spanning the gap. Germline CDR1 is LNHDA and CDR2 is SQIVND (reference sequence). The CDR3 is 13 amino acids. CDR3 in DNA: TGTGCCAGTACAGGGGATCGGACAGATACGCAGTATTTT. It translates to CASTGDRTDTQYF.

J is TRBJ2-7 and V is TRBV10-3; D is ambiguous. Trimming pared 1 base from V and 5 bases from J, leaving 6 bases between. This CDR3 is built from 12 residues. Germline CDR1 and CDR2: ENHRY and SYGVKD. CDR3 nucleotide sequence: TGTGCCATCAGTGAGTATCCGGACGAGCAGTACTTC. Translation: CAISEYPDEQYF.

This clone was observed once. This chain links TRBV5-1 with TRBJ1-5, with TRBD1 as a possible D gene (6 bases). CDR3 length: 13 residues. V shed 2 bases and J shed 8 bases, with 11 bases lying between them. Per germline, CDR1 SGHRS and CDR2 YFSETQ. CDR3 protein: CASSFQQGEPQHF. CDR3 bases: TGCGCCAGCAGCTTTCAACAGGGTGAGCCCCAGCATTTT.

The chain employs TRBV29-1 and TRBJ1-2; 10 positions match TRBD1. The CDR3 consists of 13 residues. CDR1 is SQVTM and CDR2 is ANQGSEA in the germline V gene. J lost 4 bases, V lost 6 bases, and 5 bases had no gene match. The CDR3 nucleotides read TGCAGCGTCGGAAGGACAGGGGGCTATGGCTACACCTTC. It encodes CSVGRTGGYGYTF.